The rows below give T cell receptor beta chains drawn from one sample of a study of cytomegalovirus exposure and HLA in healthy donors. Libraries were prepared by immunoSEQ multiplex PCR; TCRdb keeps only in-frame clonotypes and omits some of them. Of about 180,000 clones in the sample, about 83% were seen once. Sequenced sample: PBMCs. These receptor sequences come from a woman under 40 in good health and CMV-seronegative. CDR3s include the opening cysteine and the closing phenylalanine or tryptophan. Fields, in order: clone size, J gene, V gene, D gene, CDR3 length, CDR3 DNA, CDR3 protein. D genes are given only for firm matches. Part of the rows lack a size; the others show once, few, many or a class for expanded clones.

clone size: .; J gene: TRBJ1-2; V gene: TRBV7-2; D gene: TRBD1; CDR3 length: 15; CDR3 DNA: TGTGCCAGCAGCCCTCGCGGGACAGGTCAAAGGGGCTACACCTTC; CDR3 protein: CASSPRGTGQRGYTF
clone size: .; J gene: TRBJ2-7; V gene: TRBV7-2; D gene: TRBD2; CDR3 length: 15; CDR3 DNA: TGTGCCAGCAGCTTTAGCGGGGGGGCAACCTACGAGCAGTACTTC; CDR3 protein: CASSFSGGATYEQYF
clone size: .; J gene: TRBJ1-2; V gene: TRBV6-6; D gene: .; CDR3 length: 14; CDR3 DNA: TGTGCCAGCAGTTACTTGGACAGTTCCTATGGCTACACCTTC; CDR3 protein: CASSYLDSSYGYTF
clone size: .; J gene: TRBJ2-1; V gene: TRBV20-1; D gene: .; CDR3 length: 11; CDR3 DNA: TGCAGTGCTAGAGATCTAGCGCGGATGTTCTTC; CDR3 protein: CSARDLARMFF
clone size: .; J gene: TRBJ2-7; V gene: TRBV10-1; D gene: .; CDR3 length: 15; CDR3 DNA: TGCGCCAGCAGTGAAACCTTGGGACTTCCTTACGAGCAGTACTTC; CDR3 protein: CASSETLGLPYEQYF
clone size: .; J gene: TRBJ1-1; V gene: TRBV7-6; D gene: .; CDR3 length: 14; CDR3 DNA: TGTGCCAGCAGCTTAGGAGCCCAGAACACTGAAGCTTTCTTT; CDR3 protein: CASSLGAQNTEAFF
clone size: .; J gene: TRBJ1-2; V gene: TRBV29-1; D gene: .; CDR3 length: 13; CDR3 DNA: TGCAGCGTTGCATATTACGGGGAGGATGGCTACACCTTC; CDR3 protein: CSVAYYGEDGYTF
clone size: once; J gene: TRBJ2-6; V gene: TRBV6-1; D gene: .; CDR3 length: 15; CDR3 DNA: TGTGCCAGCAGTGAATGGGGGGCTGGGGCCAACGTCCTGACTTTC; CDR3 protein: CASSEWGAGANVLTF
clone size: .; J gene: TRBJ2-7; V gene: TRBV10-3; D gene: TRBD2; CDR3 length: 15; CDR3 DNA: TGTGCCATCAGCGGGGCGCGCGGGGGGGTTTGGGAGCAGTACTTC; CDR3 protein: CAISGARGGVWEQYF
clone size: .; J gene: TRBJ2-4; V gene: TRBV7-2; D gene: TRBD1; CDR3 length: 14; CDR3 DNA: TGTGCCAGCAGCTTAGTCCTGACAGGGGGGGGAGAGTACTTC; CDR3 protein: CASSLVLTGGGEYF
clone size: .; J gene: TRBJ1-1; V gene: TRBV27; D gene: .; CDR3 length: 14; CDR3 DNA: TGTGCCAGCAGTTTCACGGGCGGGGCCACTGAAGCTTTCTTT; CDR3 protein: CASSFTGGATEAFF
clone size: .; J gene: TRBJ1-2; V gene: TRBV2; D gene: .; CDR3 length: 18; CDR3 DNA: TGTGCCAGCAGTCGAGGTGTGGGAAACAGGGTCATCGACTATGGCTACACCTTC; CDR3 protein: CASSRGVGNRVIDYGYTF
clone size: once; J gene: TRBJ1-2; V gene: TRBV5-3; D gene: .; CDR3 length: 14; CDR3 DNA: TGTGCCAGAAGCTTGGTAACCACTTGTTATGGCTACACCTTC; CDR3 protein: CARSLVTTCYGYTF
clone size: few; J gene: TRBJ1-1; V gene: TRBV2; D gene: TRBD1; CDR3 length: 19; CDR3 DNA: TGTGCCAGCAGTGAATTCACGGACAGGCGTGTTTCAAGGAACACTGAAGCTTTCTTT; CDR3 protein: CASSEFTDRRVSRNTEAFF